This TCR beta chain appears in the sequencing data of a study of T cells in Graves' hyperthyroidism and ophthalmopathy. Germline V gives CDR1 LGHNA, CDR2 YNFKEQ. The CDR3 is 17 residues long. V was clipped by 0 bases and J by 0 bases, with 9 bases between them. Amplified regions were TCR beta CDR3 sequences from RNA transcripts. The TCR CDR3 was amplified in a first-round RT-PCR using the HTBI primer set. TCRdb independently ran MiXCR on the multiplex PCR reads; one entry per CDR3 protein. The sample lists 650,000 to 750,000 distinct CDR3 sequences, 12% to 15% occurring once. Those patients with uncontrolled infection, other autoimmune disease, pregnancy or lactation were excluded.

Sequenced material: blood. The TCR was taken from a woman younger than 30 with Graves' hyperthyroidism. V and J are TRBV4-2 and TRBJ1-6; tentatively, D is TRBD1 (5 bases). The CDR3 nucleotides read TGTGCCAGCAGCCAAGAGGAGGGGAGCTCCTATAATTCACCCCTCCACTTT. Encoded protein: CASSQEEGSSYNSPLHF.